These 32 T cell receptor beta chains were sequenced from one sample in a study of cytomegalovirus exposure and HLA in healthy donors. The PCR contained 60 Vbeta and 13 Jbeta primers. Assay used: immunoSEQ multiplex PCR; TCRdb lists only in-frame clones, some missing. The sample lists about 250,000 clones, roughly 73% occurring once. Material for sequencing was PBMCs. These receptors came from a boy aged 5-17 years in good health and CMV-seronegative.

This sequence joins TRBV15 and TRBJ1-2; tentative D call: TRBD1 (5 bases). The CDR3 totals 15 residues. The germline CDR1 and CDR2 sequences are LNHNV and YYDKDF (reference sequence). Trimming removed 4 bases at V and 3 bases at J, with 15 bases between. The CDR3 loop reads CATSTRQNWDYGYTF. The CDR3 DNA sequence: TGTGCCACCAGCACCCGACAGAATTGGGACTATGGCTACACCTTC.

The V and J genes are TRBV30 and TRBJ1-4, with unresolved D. There are 13 residues in the CDR3. Germline V gene lookup returns CDR1 GTSNPN and CDR2 SVGIG (reference sequence). V dropped 1 base and J dropped 4 bases, with 7 bases sitting between them. The CDR3 nucleotides read TGTGCCTGGAGTGGCGGCCGTAATGAAAAACTGTTTTTT. It is translated as CAWSGGRNEKLFF.

This chain connects TRBV10-2 to TRBJ1-1, with D perhaps matching TRBD1 (5 bases). The CDR3 contains 15 residues. Germline lookup yields CDR1 WSHSY and CDR2 SAAADI. V gave up 7 bases and J gave up 1 base, with 16 bases separating them. The CDR3 region has the DNA TGCGCCAGCAAAGGGGTCCTCCGATCGAACACTGAAGCTTTCTTT. Protein: CASKGVLRSNTEAFF.

The chain combines TRBV5-4 with TRBJ1-4; D might be TRBD1 (5 bases). V was cut by 6 bases and J by 5 bases, with 17 bases left in between. CDR3 length equals 15 residues. Germline V lookup: CDR1 SGHNT, CDR2 YYREEE (reference sequence). The chain's CDR3 is CASTPGGGGNEKLFF. The CDR3 bases are TGTGCCAGCACCCCGGGGGGGGGTGGGAATGAAAAACTGTTTTTT.

The chain carries TRBV14 and TRBJ2-1; possibly TRBD2 for D (5 bases). Looked up from germline, CDR1 is SGHDN and CDR2 is FVKESK. With 5 bases removed from V and 12 bases from J, the gap between germline ends came to 14 bases. The CDR3 length is 12 residues. The DNA for the CDR3 is TGTGCCAGCAGCGCGGCGGGCAGCGTGCAGTTCTTC. Translating gives CASSAAGSVQFF.

J is TRBJ2-5 and V is TRBV5-1; 8 bases align to TRBD2. The V gene's germline CDR1 is SGHRS and CDR2 YFSETQ. The trim removed 7 bases at V and 5 bases at J, leaving 13 bases unmatched. This CDR3 comprises 15 residues. CDR3 sequence (DNA): TGCGCCAGCTACCGGGGGGGGGAAGGAGAGGAGACCCAGTACTTC. Protein product: CASYRGGEGEETQYF.

The chain couples TRBV11-2 to TRBJ2-7; D is unclear. V was pared by 2 bases and J by 7 bases, with 18 bases between. The length of the CDR3 is 15 residues. The germline V gene encodes CDR1 SGHAT and CDR2 FQNNGV. CDR3 DNA sequence: TGTGCCAGCAGCTTAAATCACCCGAACTCGCGGGAGCAGTACTTC. Protein product: CASSLNHPNSREQYF.

The rearrangement joins TRBV6-1 to TRBJ2-7, with TRBD1 matching 9 bases. The V gene's germline CDR1 is MNHNS and CDR2 SASEGT. CDR3 length: 14 amino acids. V trimming: 6 bases; J trimming: 4 bases; junction bases outside the gene matches: 7. CDR3 bases: TGTGCCAGCAGATTGGGACAGGGAGGTTACGAGCAGTACTTC. Translated, it gives CASRLGQGGYEQYF.

The V call is TRBV9, the J call TRBJ1-5, with a weak D call TRBD1 (6 bases). The germline gives CDR1 SGDLS, CDR2 YYNGEE. This CDR3 contains 13 residues. Trimming cost V 3 bases and J 2 bases, with 6 bases left between them. CDR3 in amino acids: CASSGTGNQPQHF. The CDR3 nucleotides read TGTGCCAGCAGCGGGACAGGCAATCAGCCCCAGCATTTT.

The V gene is TRBV13, the J gene TRBJ1-1; D not certain. Per germline, CDR1 PRHDT and CDR2 FYEKMQ (reference sequence). The V end was cut by 4 bases, the J end by 1 base, with 10 bases between. This CDR3 spans 14 amino acids. The CDR3 here is CASSSPPGNTEAFF. The DNA for the CDR3 is TGTGCCAGCAGCTCACCCCCAGGGAACACTGAAGCTTTCTTT. Filled out from reference TRBV13 and TRBJ1-1, the complete variable domain reads AAGVIQSPRHLIKEKRETATLKCYPIPRHDTVYWYQQGPGQDPQFLISFYEKMQSDKGSIPDRFSAQQFSDYHSELNMSSLELGDSALYFCASSSPPGNTEAFFGQGTRLTVV.

The chain has TRBV4-1 and TRBJ2-1; the D is unclear. Between the trimmed V and J ends, which lost 0 bases and 0 bases, there was a span of 9 bases. This CDR3 contains 16 residues. Per the germline V gene, CDR1 is MGHRA and CDR2 is YSYEKL. The CDR3, as DNA: TGCGCCAGCAGCCAAGACTATTGGAGCTCCTACAATGAGCAGTTCTTC. Its protein is CASSQDYWSSYNEQFF.

This clone came up a few times. This chain uses TRBV2 with TRBJ1-2; 8 nucleotides match TRBD1. This CDR3 is built from 16 residues. V dropped 8 bases and J dropped 4; count of bases not matched to a gene: 15. CDR1 is SNHLY, CDR2 FYNNEI, per germline. This CDR3 is CASSSQGGQGGYGYTF. As DNA, the CDR3 is TGTGCCAGCTCATCGCAAGGTGGACAGGGTGGCTATGGCTACACCTTC. The full variable domain, with the rest looked up from reference TRBV2 and TRBJ1-2, is EPEVTQTPSHQVTQMGQEVILRCVPISNHLYFYWYRQILGQKVEFLVSFYNNEISEKSEIFDDQFSVERPDGSNFTLKIRSTKLEDSAMYFCASSSQGGQGGYGYTFGSGTRLTVV.

The chain carries TRBV13 and TRBJ1-2; D is undetermined. CDR3 length equals 14 residues. Trimming pared 5 bases from V and 9 bases from J, leaving 19 bases between. Germline V gene sequence: CDR1 PRHDT, CDR2 FYEKMQ (reference sequence). Written as DNA, the CDR3 is TGTGCCAGCAGCCCGAGTCGATACTCATATAGCTACACCTTC. Amino acids: CASSPSRYSYSYTF. Filled out from reference TRBV13 and TRBJ1-2, the complete variable domain reads AAGVIQSPRHLIKEKRETATLKCYPIPRHDTVYWYQQGPGQDPQFLISFYEKMQSDKGSIPDRFSAQQFSDYHSELNMSSLELGDSALYFCASSPSRYSYSYTFGSGTRLTVV.

This chain uses TRBV5-1 with TRBJ1-2, with 9 bases lining up with TRBD1. The CDR3 length is 15 residues. The germline gives CDR1 SGHRS, CDR2 YFSETQ. Trimming removed 0 bases from V and 4 bases from J; junction bases left unmatched: 4. The CDR3 DNA is TGCGCCAGCAGCTTGGACAGGGGGCCTGTCTATGGCTACACCTTC. As protein: CASSLDRGPVYGYTF.

This clone has only a few counts. The genes are TRBV5-6 and TRBJ1-2; D not certain. The CDR3 covers 18 residues. Germline V gene lookup returns CDR1 SGHDT and CDR2 YYEEEE. The ends were cut back, 1 base at V and 0 bases at J, with 19 bases in the middle. CDR3 loop: CASSLSGNSLLTNYGYTF. In DNA, the CDR3 is TGTGCCAGCAGCTTGTCGGGGAACTCCCTCCTTACTAACTATGGCTACACCTTC. Full variable domain (outside the CDR3, taken from reference TRBV5-6 and TRBJ1-2): DAGVTQSPTHLIKTRGQQVTLRCSPKSGHDTVSWYQQALGQGPQFIFQYYEEEERQRGNFPDRFSGHQFPNYSSELNVNALLLGDSALYLCASSLSGNSLLTNYGYTFGSGTRLTVV.

The rearrangement uses TRBV6-5 and TRBJ1-6; TRBD1 agrees at 7 bases. This CDR3 is 15 amino acids long. V lost 6 bases to trimming and J lost 10 bases; unmatched junction nucleotides: 12. Germline lookup yields CDR1 MNHEY and CDR2 SVGAGI. CDR3 DNA: TGTGCCAGCAGAGTCCGAGGCAGGGGGTACTCACCCCTCCACTTT. Translated, it gives CASRVRGRGYSPLHF.

The chain joins TRBV30 to TRBJ1-2; 8 bases line up with TRBD1. The germline V gene encodes CDR1 GTSNPN and CDR2 SVGIG (reference sequence). CDR3 length: 16 residues. V lost 1 base to trimming and J lost 1 base; unmatched junction nucleotides: 8. The CDR3, as DNA: TGTGCCTGGAGTGGGACAGGGCAATCGTTTAACTATGGCTACACCTTC. Its protein product is CAWSGTGQSFNYGYTF.

The rearrangement links TRBV13 to TRBJ1-6; D is unclear. Germline CDR1 and CDR2: PRHDT and FYEKMQ (reference sequence). The CDR3 consists of 15 residues. V was shortened by 1 base and J by 3 bases, with 7 bases between the two germline ends. This chain's CDR3 is CASSLERYYNSPLHF. As DNA, the CDR3 is TGTGCCAGCAGCTTAGAGCGATACTATAATTCACCCCTCCACTTT.

The chain combines TRBV7-2 with TRBJ2-5, with 8 bases matching TRBD2. The DNA end is a closer match to TRBJ2-7, so the J assignment may be wrong. The CDR3 runs 15 residues. Germline assignment: CDR1 SGHTA and CDR2 FQGNSA. The CDR3 loop reads CASSSAPGGPYEQYF. CDR3 coding DNA: TGTGCCAGCAGCTCCGCCCCGGGGGGGCCCTACGAGCAGTACTTC.

The rearrangement joins TRBV7-2 to TRBJ1-2; D gene ambiguous. This CDR3 contains 13 residues. With 2 bases removed from V and 0 bases from J, the gap between germline ends came to 4 bases. Germline V CDR1 and CDR2: SGHTA, FQGNSA. CDR3 nucleotide sequence: TGTGCCAGCAGCTTACAGGCTAACTATGGCTACACCTTC. Translated: CASSLQANYGYTF.

The CDR3 bases are TGCAGCGTTATAACAGGGCTGAACACTGAAGCTTTCTTT. This codes for CSVITGLNTEAFF. The rearrangement links TRBV29-1 to TRBJ1-1; a possible D gene is TRBD1 (6 bases). V was shortened by 5 bases and J by 0 bases, with 10 bases between the two germline ends. The CDR3 is made up of 13 amino acids. CDR1 is SQVTM and CDR2 is ANQGSEA in the germline V gene. Based on the CDR3 plus reference TRBV29-1 and TRBJ1-1, the full variable domain is SAVISQKPSRDICQRGTSLTIQCQVDSQVTMMFWYRQQPGQSLTLIATANQGSEATYESGFVIDKFPISRPNLTFSTLTVSNMSPEDSSIYLCSVITGLNTEAFFGQGTRLTVV.

The chain links TRBV10-3 to TRBJ2-7, with D maybe TRBD1 (6 bases). The V end was cut by 10 bases, the J end by 0 bases, with 16 bases between. CDR1 is ENHRY and CDR2 is SYGVKD in the germline V gene. The CDR3 loop spans 14 amino acids. CDR3 in DNA: TGTGCCACCGAAGACAGGAGAAACTCCTACGAGCAGTACTTC. It encodes CATEDRRNSYEQYF.

The rearrangement joins TRBV29-1 to TRBJ2-1; D may be TRBD2 (6 bases). V shed 3 bases and J shed 8 bases, with 17 bases lying between them. The germline V gene encodes CDR1 SQVTM and CDR2 ANQGSEA. There are 14 residues in the CDR3. The CDR3 DNA is TGCAGCGTTGATGGGAAGGAACGGGAGTATGAGCAGTTCTTC. Its protein product is CSVDGKEREYEQFF.

V is TRBV30 and J is TRBJ2-5, with 9 nucleotides matching TRBD2. The CDR3 has 14 amino acids. J gave up 4 bases and V 5 bases, and 8 bases lay outside the gene matches. CDR1 and CDR2 from the germline V gene are GTSNPN and SVGIG (reference sequence). The CDR3 loop reads CAWSMGLAIETQYF. CDR3 coding DNA: TGTGCCTGGTCAATGGGACTAGCAATAGAGACCCAGTACTTC.

This rearrangement joins TRBV6-1 to TRBJ1-5, with 7 positions matching TRBD1. V trimming: 6 bases; J trimming: 4 bases; junction bases outside the gene matches: 12. The CDR3 loop spans 16 amino acids. The V gene's germline CDR1 is MNHNS and CDR2 SASEGT. The chain's CDR3 is CASREPGQTQNQPQHF. The CDR3 bases are TGTGCCAGCAGGGAACCGGGACAGACCCAAAATCAGCCCCAGCATTTT.

J is TRBJ2-7 and V is TRBV7-2; 10 bases are a match to TRBD2. J lost 5 bases, V lost 1 base, and 5 bases had no gene match. There are 15 residues in the CDR3. The germline V gene encodes CDR1 SGHTA and CDR2 FQGNSA. CDR3 in amino acids: CASSLDSGRVDEQYF. The CDR3 DNA is TGTGCCAGCAGCTTAGACAGCGGGAGGGTGGACGAGCAGTACTTC.

The rearrangement joins TRBV29-1 to TRBJ1-2, with D perhaps matching TRBD1 (5 bases). CDR3 length equals 12 residues. The germline V gene encodes CDR1 SQVTM and CDR2 ANQGSEA. With 2 bases removed from V and 2 bases from J, the gap between germline ends came to 6 bases. Here the CDR3 reads CSVEQGNYGYTF. The DNA for the CDR3 is TGCAGCGTTGAACAGGGAAACTATGGCTACACCTTC.

Points on this clone: This sample also contains other DNA sequences that code for the same CDR3. The chain is built from TRBV30 and TRBJ1-1, with D possibly matching TRBD1 (6 bases). Germline V gene data show CDR1 as GTSNPN and CDR2 as SVGIG (reference sequence). Trimming removed 0 bases at V and 3 bases at J, with 8 bases between. The CDR3 runs 13 residues. CDR3 amino acids: CAWSVRQDTEAFF. CDR3 in DNA: TGTGCCTGGAGTGTACGACAGGACACTGAAGCTTTCTTT.

The chain combines TRBV6-5 with TRBJ1-2; D remains ambiguous. Germline V gene data show CDR1 as MNHEY and CDR2 as SVGAGI. Between the trimmed V and J ends, which lost 2 bases and 4 bases, there was a span of 11 bases. This CDR3 has 14 amino acids. This CDR3 is CASSYGHRPYGYTF. In DNA form, the CDR3 reads TGTGCCAGCAGTTACGGCCATCGCCCCTATGGCTACACCTTC.

This clone was counted a few times. The genes are TRBV4-1 and TRBJ1-5; the D gene is possibly TRBD1 (5 bases). Between the trimmed V and J ends, which lost 3 bases and 5 bases, there was a span of 14 bases. Germline V gene lookup returns CDR1 MGHRA and CDR2 YSYEKL. CDR3 length equals 15 residues. The CDR3 region is CASSHGRLGHQPQHF. The CDR3 coding sequence is TGCGCCAGCAGCCATGGGCGGTTGGGGCATCAGCCCCAGCATTTT.

V gene TRBV29-1 combines with J gene TRBJ1-5; no reliable D call. V was clipped by 1 base and J by 6 bases, with 10 bases between them. Germline lookup yields CDR1 SQVTM and CDR2 ANQGSEA. The CDR3 runs to 13 residues. The CDR3 nucleotides read TGCAGCGTTGAAGGCCTCTCGGGTCAGCCCCAGCATTTT. It encodes CSVEGLSGQPQHF.

This clone has only a few counts. The rearrangement uses TRBV27 and TRBJ1-1; 10 bases line up with TRBD1. This CDR3 has 15 amino acids. After removal of 4 bases from V and 11 bases from J, the junction contained 13 bases not matched to a gene. From germline, CDR1 is MNHEY and CDR2 SMNVEV (reference sequence). CDR3 coding DNA: TGTGCCAGCAGTTCGCCGGGACAGGGGCCGTTGGGTGCTTTCTTT. It yields the protein CASSSPGQGPLGAFF.